Listed below are T cell receptor beta chains from one sample, sequenced in a study of T-cell memory formation after mild COVID-19. TCRdb redid the calling of the 5' RACE reads with MiXCR, one entry per CDR3 protein. The repertoire has about 430,000 distinct CDR3 sequences, more than 20% of them found once; the top ten carry around 8.7%. The sample was PBMCs or a T cell subset sorted from them (not recorded which). The receptor set was obtained from an adult woman who had mild COVID-19 (a few samples of this study predate the infection). Cell type and time point are not known. Both conserved end residues are part of each CDR3. The D gene is left open where the match is weak. The size field is filled for only some rows; it gives once, few, many or a size class.

v_call: TRBV2; j_call: TRBJ2-1; cdr3_length: 16; d_call: NA; clone_size: NA; cdr3_nt: TGTGCCAGCAGTGAAGAGTCTGCCCCCCTGGCGAATGAGCAGTTCTTC; cdr3_aa: CASSEESAPLANEQFF
v_call: TRBV6-2/TRBV6-3; j_call: TRBJ2-7; cdr3_length: 13; d_call: TRBD2; clone_size: few; cdr3_nt: TGTGCCAGCAGTCTGGGGACTAGCGGCGAGCAGTACTTC; cdr3_aa: CASSLGTSGEQYF
v_call: TRBV7-9; j_call: TRBJ1-5; cdr3_length: 18; d_call: TRBD1; clone_size: few; cdr3_nt: TGTGCCAGCAGCTTATCTTTTGGAGGGGGCGATGGCAATCAGCCCCAGCATTTT; cdr3_aa: CASSLSFGGGDGNQPQHF
v_call: TRBV19; j_call: TRBJ2-1; cdr3_length: 16; d_call: TRBD2; clone_size: many; cdr3_nt: TGTGCCAGTAATAGGGTCTCTAGCGGGAGAAACAATGAGCAGTTCTTC; cdr3_aa: CASNRVSSGRNNEQFF
v_call: TRBV20-1; j_call: TRBJ2-7; cdr3_length: 13; d_call: TRBD1; clone_size: few; cdr3_nt: TGCAGTGCTACCCTCAGGGGGCTCGACGAGCAGTACTTC; cdr3_aa: CSATLRGLDEQYF
v_call: TRBV4-1; j_call: TRBJ2-1; cdr3_length: 16; d_call: TRBD2; clone_size: NA; cdr3_nt: TGCGCCAGCAACCAAAAGCGGGGGGGTCCGCTGGGTGAGCAGTTCTTC; cdr3_aa: CASNQKRGGPLGEQFF
v_call: TRBV5-1; j_call: TRBJ2-3; cdr3_length: 16; d_call: TRBD2; clone_size: NA; cdr3_nt: TGCGCCAGCAGCCGAGGACTAGCGGGAGAGGAAGATACGCAGTATTTT; cdr3_aa: CASSRGLAGEEDTQYF
v_call: TRBV20-1; j_call: TRBJ2-7; cdr3_length: 14; d_call: NA; clone_size: NA; cdr3_nt: TGCAGTGCTAGAGAGGTCGCGGGGGCCGACGAGCAGTACTTC; cdr3_aa: CSAREVAGADEQYF
v_call: TRBV7-9; j_call: TRBJ1-1; cdr3_length: 15; d_call: NA; clone_size: NA; cdr3_nt: TGTGCCAGCAGCTTAGCGGTAGGGGACTACGCTGAAGCTTTCTTT; cdr3_aa: CASSLAVGDYAEAFF
v_call: TRBV7-9; j_call: TRBJ1-5; cdr3_length: 15; d_call: NA; clone_size: NA; cdr3_nt: TGTGCCAGCAGCTTAGGTGACTCCCCGGGGCAGCCCCAGCATTTT; cdr3_aa: CASSLGDSPGQPQHF
v_call: TRBV7-2; j_call: TRBJ2-7; cdr3_length: 14; d_call: NA; clone_size: NA; cdr3_nt: TGTGCCAGCAGCTTAGAGGCAAACAGGGAGGAACGGTACTTC; cdr3_aa: CASSLEANREERYF
v_call: TRBV5-1; j_call: TRBJ2-7; cdr3_length: 16; d_call: NA; clone_size: few; cdr3_nt: TGCGCCAGCAGCCACGAAGGAGGGACCACTTTCTACGAGCAGTACTTC; cdr3_aa: CASSHEGGTTFYEQYF
v_call: TRBV13; j_call: TRBJ2-5; cdr3_length: 15; d_call: TRBD2; clone_size: NA; cdr3_nt: TGTGCCAGCAGCTCCGGGACTAGATACGTTGAGACCCAGTACTTC; cdr3_aa: CASSSGTRYVETQYF
v_call: TRBV6-2/TRBV6-3; j_call: TRBJ1-5; cdr3_length: 15; d_call: NA; clone_size: NA; cdr3_nt: TGTGCCAGCAGTTACGCCTCCCGGGGAGATCAGCCCCAGCATTTT; cdr3_aa: CASSYASRGDQPQHF
v_call: TRBV7-3; j_call: TRBJ2-3; cdr3_length: 15; d_call: NA; clone_size: few; cdr3_nt: TGTGCCAGCAGCTTAGAACATACACGCACAGATACGCAGTATTTT; cdr3_aa: CASSLEHTRTDTQYF
v_call: TRBV10-3; j_call: TRBJ2-1; cdr3_length: 16; d_call: NA; clone_size: once; cdr3_nt: TGTGCCATCAGTGAGTCCCTGGGGCGGTCTTACAATGAGCAGTTCTTC; cdr3_aa: CAISESLGRSYNEQFF
v_call: TRBV6-5; j_call: TRBJ1-1; cdr3_length: 16; d_call: NA; clone_size: few; cdr3_nt: TGTGCCAGCAGTTACTCGTTTGCAGCAGGCCTCTCTGGAGCTTTCTTT; cdr3_aa: CASSYSFAAGLSGAFF
v_call: TRBV20-1; j_call: TRBJ2-3; cdr3_length: 16; d_call: NA; clone_size: NA; cdr3_nt: TGCAGTGCTAGGGCCCCGAGGAGCGGGAGCACAGATACGCAGTATTTT; cdr3_aa: CSARAPRSGSTDTQYF
v_call: TRBV7-2; j_call: TRBJ2-7; cdr3_length: 15; d_call: NA; clone_size: NA; cdr3_nt: TGTGCCAGCAGCTTTGCCGGGGACTCCCTCTACGAGCAGTACTTC; cdr3_aa: CASSFAGDSLYEQYF
v_call: TRBV3-1; j_call: TRBJ1-1; cdr3_length: 13; d_call: NA; clone_size: NA; cdr3_nt: TGTGCCAGCAGCGCAGGGTGGGACACTGAAGCTTTCTTT; cdr3_aa: CASSAGWDTEAFF
v_call: TRBV25-1; j_call: TRBJ2-3; cdr3_length: 18; d_call: NA; clone_size: few; cdr3_nt: TGTGCCAGCAGTGAATCCCTGTTTTCCAGCGGGAGCACAGATACGCAGTATTTT; cdr3_aa: CASSESLFSSGSTDTQYF
v_call: TRBV6-5; j_call: TRBJ2-7; cdr3_length: 15; d_call: NA; clone_size: many; cdr3_nt: TGTGCCAGCAGTTACGGCCCAGGGGGAGGATACGAGCAGTACTTC; cdr3_aa: CASSYGPGGGYEQYF
v_call: TRBV7-8; j_call: TRBJ2-2; cdr3_length: 15; d_call: TRBD2; clone_size: NA; cdr3_nt: TGTGCCAGCAGCTCGCCTAGCGGGAAAGGTGGGGAGCTGTTTTTT; cdr3_aa: CASSSPSGKGGELFF
v_call: TRBV5-5; j_call: TRBJ1-5; cdr3_length: 14; d_call: TRBD1; clone_size: NA; cdr3_nt: TGTGCCAGCAGGCCGGGACAGGTGGCTCAGCCCCAGCATTTT; cdr3_aa: CASRPGQVAQPQHF
v_call: TRBV5-1; j_call: TRBJ2-2; cdr3_length: 13; d_call: NA; clone_size: NA; cdr3_nt: TGCGCCACCAGTACCGGTTTTAGCGGGGAGCTGTTTTTT; cdr3_aa: CATSTGFSGELFF